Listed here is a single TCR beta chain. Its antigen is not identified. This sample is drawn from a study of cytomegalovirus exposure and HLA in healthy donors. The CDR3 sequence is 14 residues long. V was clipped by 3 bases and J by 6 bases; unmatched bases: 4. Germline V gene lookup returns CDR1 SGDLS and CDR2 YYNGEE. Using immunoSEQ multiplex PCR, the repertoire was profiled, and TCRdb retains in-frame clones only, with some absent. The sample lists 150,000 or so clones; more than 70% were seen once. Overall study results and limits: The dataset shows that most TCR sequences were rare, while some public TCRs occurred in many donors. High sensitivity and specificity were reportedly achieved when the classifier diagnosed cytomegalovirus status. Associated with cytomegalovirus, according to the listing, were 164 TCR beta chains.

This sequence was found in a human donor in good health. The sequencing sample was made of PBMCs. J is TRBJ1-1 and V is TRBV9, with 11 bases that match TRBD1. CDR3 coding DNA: TGTGCCAGCAGCGGGACAGGGGGCGTCTCTGAAGCTTTCTTT. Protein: CASSGTGGVSEAFF. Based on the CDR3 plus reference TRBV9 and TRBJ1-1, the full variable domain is DSGVTQTPKHLITATGQRVTLRCSPRSGDLSVYWYQQSLDQGLQFLIQYYNGEERAKGNILERFSAQQFPDLHSELNLSSLELGDSALYFCASSGTGGVSEAFFGQGTRLTVV.